This section outlines one TCR beta chain sequence together with its context. Antigen: not known. This CDR3 is built from 15 residues. Germline V lookup: CDR1 MNHNY, CDR2 SVGAGI (reference sequence). V lost 5 bases, J lost 6 bases, and 19 bases lay in between. This sample is part of a study of T cell responses to AZD1222 COVID-19 vaccine. Repertoires were generated with immunoSEQ multiplex PCR, while TCRdb's copy carries only in-frame clones and drops some. The sample includes over 100,000 clones, around 82% of them seen just once. The study, taken as a whole, reports: Baseline antibody screening turned up just a handful of seropositive AZD1222 recipients.

The clonotype comes from an adult in good health. The chain couples TRBV6-6 to TRBJ1-2, with a possible D match to TRBD1 (6 bases). The input for sequencing was peripheral blood, taken on day 0 of AZD1222 vaccination. CDR3 sequence: CASSITGSKKDGYTF. CDR3 nucleotide sequence: TGTGCCAGCAGTATTACAGGGTCGAAGAAAGATGGCTACACCTTC.